This T cell receptor (beta chain) was captured in a study of control samples from healthy donors and cancer patients. The CDR3 totals 14 residues. V dropped 6 bases and J dropped 7 bases, with 16 bases sitting between them. CDR1 is MDHEN and CDR2 is SYDVKM in the germline V gene. Data came from immunoSEQ multiplex PCR; TCRdb stores just in-frame clones and leaves some out. Of roughly 150,000 clones detected, almost 90% appear once; the ten largest clones hold approximately 1.8%. This receptor was obtained from a man younger than 35 in good health. The rearrangement links TRBV28 to TRBJ1-5; D is unresolved. The sample was blood. This CDR3 is CASSPFGVGQPQHF. DNA for the CDR3: TGTGCCAGCAGCCCGTTCGGGGTAGGGCAGCCCCAGCATTTT.